The 27 T cell receptor beta chains below were found in one sample sequenced in a study of cytomegalovirus exposure and HLA in healthy donors. This PCR relied on a set of 60 Vbeta primers and 13 Jbeta primers. Only in-frame clones appear in the TCRdb table, and some are missing; sequencing was by immunoSEQ multiplex PCR. This sample has about 140,000 clones, with approximately 84% found just once. The sample consisted of PBMCs. The receptor source for this set is a man aged 30 to 45 in good health and CMV-seropositive.

J is TRBJ2-1 and V is TRBV25-1, with 7 bases that match TRBD1. The germline gives CDR1 MGHDK, CDR2 SYGVNS. Losses at the gene ends were 8 bases for V and 3 bases for J; bases not matched to a gene: 7. This CDR3 is 14 amino acids long. This CDR3 is CASVGTALYNEQFF. The CDR3 DNA sequence: TGTGCCAGCGTCGGGACAGCTCTCTACAATGAGCAGTTCTTC. Complete variable domain (other parts from reference TRBV25-1 and TRBJ2-1): EADIYQTPRYLVIGTGKKITLECSQTMGHDKMYWYQQDPGMELHLIHYSYGVNSTEKGDLSSESTVSRIRTEHFPLTLESARPSHTSQYLCASVGTALYNEQFFGPGTRLTVL.

This chain joins TRBV5-5 and TRBJ2-7, with D maybe TRBD2 (6 bases). Deletions cut 3 bases from V and 4 bases from J, with 17 bases between. This CDR3 contains 15 residues. The germline CDR1 and CDR2 sequences are SGHKS and YYEKEE (reference sequence). The CDR3 coding sequence is TGTGCCAGCAGCTCGGAGGGGTGGGGGTCTTACGAGCAGTACTTC. This translates into CASSSEGWGSYEQYF. The complete variable domain, with remaining parts taken from reference TRBV5-5 and TRBJ2-7, reads DAGVTQSPTHLIKTRGQQVTLRCSPISGHKSVSWYQQVLGQGPQFIFQYYEKEERGRGNFPDRFSARQFPNYSSELNVNALLLGDSALYLCASSSEGWGSYEQYFGPGTRLTVT.

As to this clone: The conserved closing phenylalanine or tryptophan is absent in this CDR3, likely reflecting a read error. The DNA is omitted, as the CDR3 cannot be located on it reliably, and the CDR3 follows TCRdb's listing. V is TRBV7-9 and J is TRBJ2-7; the table gives TRBD2 as D, unverified against the DNA. Germline loops: CDR1 SEHNR, CDR2 FQNEAQ (reference sequence). Both ends counted, the CDR3 spans 12 residues. The CDR3 protein is CSSRGTKGREGI.

V gene TRBV10-3 combines with J gene TRBJ1-1, with TRBD1 matching 7 bases. Germline CDR1 is ENHRY and CDR2 is SYGVKD. V shed 6 bases, J shed 3 bases, and the junction held 7 bases outside the gene matches. The CDR3 extends over 14 amino acids. CDR3 loop: CAIRSTGVDTEAFF. For the CDR3, the DNA is TGTGCCATCAGGTCCACAGGGGTGGACACTGAAGCTTTCTTT.

This sequence joins TRBV6-5 and TRBJ2-7; TRBD2 might be the D (7 bases). The CDR3 spans 15 residues. V was cut by 2 bases and J by 4 bases, with 15 bases left in between. Germline V gene sequence: CDR1 MNHEY, CDR2 SVGAGI. The chain's CDR3 is CASSYGLGGGYEQYF. The CDR3 DNA reads as TGTGCCAGCAGTTACGGATTAGGGGGGGGTTACGAGCAGTACTTC.

The gene calls are TRBV5-4 and TRBJ1-3, with 9 bases fitting TRBD1. V lost 6 bases, J lost 2 bases, and 18 bases stayed unmatched. Germline CDR1 and CDR2: SGHNT and YYREEE (reference sequence). The length of the CDR3 is 19 residues. The CDR3, as DNA: TGTGCCAGCACCCGTACCGGGACAGGGAGAAGCGGTGCTGGAAACACCATATATTTT. It translates to CASTRTGTGRSGAGNTIYF.

This chain links TRBV28 with TRBJ1-5, with D unclear. Trimming removed 4 bases at V and 7 bases at J, with 20 bases between. The CDR3 has 16 residues. From germline, CDR1 is MDHEN and CDR2 SYDVKM. The CDR3 sequence: CASSSTPTSGEQPQHF. CDR3 bases: TGTGCCAGCAGTTCCACCCCCACCTCGGGAGAGCAGCCCCAGCATTTT.

The CDR3 loop reads CSVAFGLAGGDTQYF. In DNA form, the CDR3 reads TGCAGCGTTGCCTTCGGCCTAGCGGGAGGAGATACGCAGTATTTT. The chain links TRBV29-1 to TRBJ2-3, with TRBD2 identical over 11 bases. Germline V gives CDR1 SQVTM, CDR2 ANQGSEA. There are 15 residues in the CDR3. The V segment lost 4 bases and the J segment 5 bases; nucleotides outside the gene matches: 8.

The genes are TRBV6-6 and TRBJ2-5; tentative D call: TRBD2 (7 bases). The CDR3 runs 12 residues. The V and J ends lost 11 bases and 3 bases respectively, with 13 bases between them. Germline loops: CDR1 MNHNY, CDR2 SVGAGI (reference sequence). The CDR3 loop reads CASGGTEETQYF. CDR3 in DNA: TGTGCCTCGGGGGGCACAGAAGAGACCCAGTACTTC.

The rearrangement links TRBV18 to TRBJ2-1; 7 positions match TRBD2. From germline, CDR1 is KGHSH and CDR2 LQKENI. The CDR3 is 15 residues long. Unmatched junction bases numbered 10, after V lost 1 base and J lost 10 bases. CDR3 DNA sequence: TGTGCCAGCTCACCACAGCAAGGTGGGGGGGAAGAGCAGTTCTTC. This codes for CASSPQQGGGEEQFF.

The chain couples TRBV19 to TRBJ2-3, with 11 bases matching TRBD2. The J segment lost 4 bases and the V segment lost 1 base, leaving 7 bases of the junction unmatched. Germline CDR1 is LNHDA and CDR2 is SQIVND (reference sequence). There are 17 residues in the CDR3. The CDR3, as DNA: TGTGCCAGTAGTATAGGTCTAGCGGGAGGTTCGGCAGATACGCAGTATTTT. It codes for CASSIGLAGGSADTQYF.

The J gene is TRBJ2-3, the V gene TRBV7-9; D remains ambiguous. The CDR3 length is 12 residues. Germline CDR1 and CDR2: SEHNR and FQNEAQ (reference sequence). The DNA for the CDR3 is TGTGCTGAGATCGGGAGCACAGATACGCAGTATTTT. This sequence encodes CAEIGSTDTQYF.

V usage is TRBV6-6 and J usage is TRBJ1-1; D might be TRBD1 (6 bases). CDR3 length equals 14 residues. The V and J ends lost 8 bases and 1 base respectively, with 14 bases between them. CDR1 MNHNY and CDR2 SVGAGI come from the germline V gene (reference sequence). In nucleotides, the CDR3 is TGTGCCAGCTCCCGGGGCAGGGGGAACACTGAAGCTTTCTTT. It codes for CASSRGRGNTEAFF.

The chain uses TRBV5-8 and TRBJ2-7, with TRBD2 as a possible D gene (5 bases). Trimming took off 0 bases at V and 12 bases at J, with 13 bases between the two ends. Germline assignment: CDR1 SGHTS and CDR2 YDEGEE. The CDR3 extends over 12 amino acids. The chain's CDR3 is CASSLAGDVRYF. CDR3 coding DNA: TGTGCCAGCAGCTTGGCCGGGGATGTTCGGTACTTC. Full variable domain (outside the CDR3, taken from reference TRBV5-8 and TRBJ2-7): EAGVTQSPTHLIKTRGQQATLRCSPISGHTSVYWYQQALGLGLQFLLWYDEGEERNRGNFPPRFSGRQFPNYSSELNVNALELEDSALYLCASSLAGDVRYFGPGTRLTVT.

The J gene is TRBJ1-3, the V gene TRBV10-3, with a weak D call TRBD1 (5 bases). The length of the CDR3 is 15 residues. Germline CDR1 ENHRY, CDR2 SYGVKD. Trimming pared 3 bases from V and 0 bases from J, leaving 9 bases between. This chain's CDR3 is CAISDPGFSGNTIYF. The CDR3 DNA reads as TGTGCCATCAGTGACCCAGGGTTCTCTGGAAACACCATATATTTT.

In regard to this clone: Other DNA sequences from this sample encode an identical CDR3 as well. The V and J genes are TRBV11-3 and TRBJ1-1; D gene uncertain. Germline values: CDR1 SGHNT, CDR2 YENEEA. The CDR3 runs to 14 residues. V lost 0 bases, J lost 5 bases, and 10 bases lay in between. Here the CDR3 DNA reads TGTGCCAGCAGCTTAGACAGCGTTAAAACTGAAGCTTTCTTT. This translates into CASSLDSVKTEAFF.

Written as DNA, the CDR3 is TGCAGCGTTGAGCTAACCGGGGAGCTGTTTTTT. Residues: CSVELTGELFF. V and J are TRBV29-1 and TRBJ2-2; D not resolved. The CDR3 has 11 amino acids. The germline V gene has CDR1 SQVTM and CDR2 ANQGSEA. V gave up 3 bases and J gave up 5 bases, with 4 bases separating them.

This chain connects TRBV9 to TRBJ2-3, with 10 bases aligning to TRBD2. CDR1 is SGDLS and CDR2 is YYNGEE in the germline V gene. The CDR3 spans 16 residues. After removal of 1 base from V and 6 bases from J, the junction contained 8 bases not matched to a gene. Here the CDR3 reads CASSVRASGRADTQYF. CDR3 DNA sequence: TGTGCCAGCAGCGTAAGGGCTAGCGGGAGAGCGGATACGCAGTATTTT.

At least ten counts were recorded for this clone. The chain recombines TRBV7-3 with TRBJ2-2; D is ambiguous. V was clipped by 4 bases and J by 5 bases, with 8 bases between them. The CDR3 contains 13 residues. Germline V gene data show CDR1 as SGHTA and CDR2 as FQGTGA. CDR3 DNA sequence: TGTGCCAGCAGCTCCCAAGCGACCGGGGAGCTGTTTTTT. Residues: CASSSQATGELFF.

The CDR3 DNA is TGTGCCAGCAGTGAGCCGACAGGGGCCTCCTACGAGCAGTACTTC. Translation: CASSEPTGASYEQYF. The V and J genes are TRBV25-1 and TRBJ2-7; 8 nucleotides agree with TRBD1. CDR1 and CDR2 from the germline V gene are MGHDK and SYGVNS. The CDR3 runs 15 residues. Losses at the gene ends were 3 bases for V and 0 bases for J; bases not matched to a gene: 4.

V and J are TRBV6-5 and TRBJ2-1; TRBD1 is a possible D gene (6 bases). This CDR3 has 15 amino acids. CDR1 is MNHEY and CDR2 is SVGAGI in the germline V gene. V lost 6 bases and J lost 4, with 16 bases in between. CDR3 sequence reads: CASSSPGVGYNEQFF. The DNA of the CDR3 is TGTGCCAGCAGCAGCCCAGGGGTGGGGTACAATGAGCAGTTCTTC.

The CDR3 region has the DNA TGTGCCAGCAGTTTGACTAGCGGAGGGAACAATGAGCAGTTCTTC. Translating gives CASSLTSGGNNEQFF. The chain carries TRBV28 and TRBJ2-1; 9 bases line up with TRBD2. The CDR3 loop spans 15 amino acids. Unmatched junction bases numbered 5, after V lost 3 bases and J lost 5 bases. The germline CDR1 and CDR2 sequences are MDHEN and SYDVKM.

The chain is built from TRBV28 and TRBJ1-2; 8 bases fit TRBD1. CDR3 length equals 14 residues. The trim removed 5 bases at V and 4 bases at J, leaving 6 bases unmatched. Germline values: CDR1 MDHEN, CDR2 SYDVKM. Here the CDR3 reads CASSPPGQGYGYTF. The CDR3 nucleotides read TGTGCCAGCAGTCCCCCAGGACAGGGCTATGGCTACACCTTC.

The chain employs TRBV5-5 and TRBJ2-7, with 8 bases aligning to TRBD2. The CDR3 spans 15 residues. J was trimmed by 0 bases and V by 0 bases; bases with no gene match: 2. The germline V gene encodes CDR1 SGHKS and CDR2 YYEKEE (reference sequence). The CDR3 loop reads CASSLGGLGSYEQYF. The CDR3 region has the DNA TGTGCCAGCAGCTTGGGGGGACTAGGCTCCTACGAGCAGTACTTC.

The chain joins TRBV28 to TRBJ1-2; D unclear. CDR3 size: 10 residues. CDR1 MDHEN and CDR2 SYDVKM come from the germline V gene. CDR3 sequence reads: CGSGNYGYTF. CDR3 in DNA: TGTGGTTCGGGTAACTATGGCTACACCTTC.

To note about this clone: Other DNA variants within this sample encode the same CDR3. The chain employs TRBV28 and TRBJ1-2; D unclear. The germline V gene has CDR1 MDHEN and CDR2 SYDVKM. Trimming took 2 bases from V and 3 from J, leaving 4 bases between them. This CDR3 is built from 12 residues. CDR3 coding DNA: TGTGCCAGCAGTTTAACGGACTATGGCTACACCTTC. It specifies CASSLTDYGYTF.

This clone was recorded only once. J is TRBJ1-2 and V is TRBV5-4; D perhaps matches TRBD1 (6 bases). Germline CDR1 and CDR2: SGHNT and YYREEE (reference sequence). With 4 bases removed from V and 7 bases from J, the gap between germline ends came to 17 bases. The CDR3 totals 14 residues. CDR3 sequence: CASSTPGAPAGYTF. CDR3 nucleotides: TGTGCCAGCAGCACTCCAGGGGCTCCCGCTGGCTACACCTTC.